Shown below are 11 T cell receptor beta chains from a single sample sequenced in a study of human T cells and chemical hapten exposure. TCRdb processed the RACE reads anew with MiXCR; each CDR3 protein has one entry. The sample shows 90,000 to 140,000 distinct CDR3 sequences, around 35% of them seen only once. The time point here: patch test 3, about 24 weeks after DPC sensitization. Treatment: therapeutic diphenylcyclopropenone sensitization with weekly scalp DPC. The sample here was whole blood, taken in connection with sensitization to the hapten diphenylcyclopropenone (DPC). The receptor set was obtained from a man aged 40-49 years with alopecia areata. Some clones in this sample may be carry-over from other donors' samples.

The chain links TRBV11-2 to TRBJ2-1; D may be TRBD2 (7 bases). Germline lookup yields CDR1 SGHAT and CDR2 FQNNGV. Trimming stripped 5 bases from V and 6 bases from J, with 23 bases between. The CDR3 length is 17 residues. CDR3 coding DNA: TGTGCCAGCAGCCCCCTCGGGGGGCTCCGTCTTGCCAATGAGCAGTTCTTC. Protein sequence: CASSPLGGLRLANEQFF.

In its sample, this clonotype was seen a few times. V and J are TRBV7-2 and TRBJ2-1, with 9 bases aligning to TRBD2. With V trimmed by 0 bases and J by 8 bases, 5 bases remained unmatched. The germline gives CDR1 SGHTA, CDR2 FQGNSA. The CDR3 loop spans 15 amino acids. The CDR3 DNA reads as TGTGCCAGCAGCTTAGCTAGCGGGAGTATATATGAGCAGTTCTTC. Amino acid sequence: CASSLASGSIYEQFF.

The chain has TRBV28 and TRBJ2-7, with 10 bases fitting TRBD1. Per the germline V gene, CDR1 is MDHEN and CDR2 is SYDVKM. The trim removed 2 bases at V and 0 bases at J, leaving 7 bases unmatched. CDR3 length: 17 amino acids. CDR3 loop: CASSLAPRTGGSYEQYF. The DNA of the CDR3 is TGTGCCAGCAGTTTAGCCCCTCGGACAGGGGGCTCCTACGAGCAGTACTTC.

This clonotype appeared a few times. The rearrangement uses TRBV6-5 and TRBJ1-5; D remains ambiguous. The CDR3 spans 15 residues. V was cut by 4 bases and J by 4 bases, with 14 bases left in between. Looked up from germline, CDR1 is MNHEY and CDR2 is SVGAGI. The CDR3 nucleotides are TGTGCCAGCAGTTCGAGTGGGTCCTCTAATCAGCCCCAGCATTTT. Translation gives CASSSSGSSNQPQHF.

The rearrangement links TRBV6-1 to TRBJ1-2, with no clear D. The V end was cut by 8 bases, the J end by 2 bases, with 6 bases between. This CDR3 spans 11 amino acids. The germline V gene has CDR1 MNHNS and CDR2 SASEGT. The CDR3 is CASFSNYGYTF. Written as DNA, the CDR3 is TGTGCCAGCTTTTCGAACTATGGCTACACCTTC.

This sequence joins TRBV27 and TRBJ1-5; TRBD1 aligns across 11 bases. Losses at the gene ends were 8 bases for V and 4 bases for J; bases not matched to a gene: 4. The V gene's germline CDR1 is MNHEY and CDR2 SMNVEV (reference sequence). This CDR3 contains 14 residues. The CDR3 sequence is CASGGQGVNQPQHF. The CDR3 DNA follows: TGTGCCAGCGGGGGACAGGGGGTGAATCAGCCCCAGCATTTT.

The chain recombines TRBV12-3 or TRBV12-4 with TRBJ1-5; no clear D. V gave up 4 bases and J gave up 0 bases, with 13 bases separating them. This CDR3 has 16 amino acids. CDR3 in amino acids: CASSSRQLHSNQPQHF. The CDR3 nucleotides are TGTGCCAGCAGTTCAAGACAACTCCATAGCAATCAGCCCCAGCATTTT.

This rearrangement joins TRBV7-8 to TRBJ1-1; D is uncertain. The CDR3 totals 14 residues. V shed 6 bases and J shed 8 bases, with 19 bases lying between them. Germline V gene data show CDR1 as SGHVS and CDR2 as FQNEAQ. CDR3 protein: CASSTPRGHPEAFF. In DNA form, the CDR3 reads TGTGCCAGCAGTACGCCCCGGGGTCACCCCGAAGCTTTCTTT. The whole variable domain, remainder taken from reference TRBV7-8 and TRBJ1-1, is GAGVSQSPRYKVAKRGQDVALRCDPISGHVSLFWYQQALGQGPEFLTYFQNEAQLDKSGLPSDRFFAERPEGSVSTLKIQRTQQEDSAVYLCASSTPRGHPEAFFGQGTRLTVV.

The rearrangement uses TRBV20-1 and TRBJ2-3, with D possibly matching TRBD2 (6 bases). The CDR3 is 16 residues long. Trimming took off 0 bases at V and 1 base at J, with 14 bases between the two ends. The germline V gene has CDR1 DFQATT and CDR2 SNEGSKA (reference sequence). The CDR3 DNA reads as TGCAGTGCTAGAGATCAGGCTAGCGCCCGCACAGATACGCAGTATTTT. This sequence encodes CSARDQASARTDTQYF.

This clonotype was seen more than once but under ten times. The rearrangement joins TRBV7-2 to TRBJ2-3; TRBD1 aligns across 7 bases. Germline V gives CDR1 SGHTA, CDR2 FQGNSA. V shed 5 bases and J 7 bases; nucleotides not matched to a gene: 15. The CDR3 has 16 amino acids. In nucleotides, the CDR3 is TGTGCCAGCAGCCGATTAGGGGGCTCCTCCCCACATACGCAGTATTTT. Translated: CASSRLGGSSPHTQYF.

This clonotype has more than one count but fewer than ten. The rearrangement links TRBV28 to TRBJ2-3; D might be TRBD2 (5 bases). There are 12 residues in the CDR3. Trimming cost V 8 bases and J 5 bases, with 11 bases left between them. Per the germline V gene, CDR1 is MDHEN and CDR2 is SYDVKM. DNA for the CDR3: TGTGCCAGCCGGGATTGGAAAGATACGCAGTATTTT. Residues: CASRDWKDTQYF.